This paragraph covers one T cell receptor (beta chain) sequence. What this receptor recognizes is not known. No per-base quality is available; no much larger clone lies one base away. The data belong to a study of blood T cell repertoires in COVID-19 (TCRdb year 2020). With respect to the entire study: Samples covering the acute and convalescent phases of COVID-19 were provided by collaborators in the United States, Italy and Spain. The material from the prospective study consisted of cDNA or gDNA derived from T cells, B-cell-depleted T cells, or PBMCs. Deeply sampled blood TCRbeta repertoires from subjects exposed to, actively infected with, or recovered from COVID-19 were included in the dataset. The repertoires were made available in a free public database intended to serve as a resource for research on the immune response to SARS-CoV-2. Samples came from the ongoing ImmuneRACE study (first 160 participants) plus 1,254 subjects from 6 global collaborators. Nearly every sample came with metadata listing a de-identified subject ID, COVID-19 status, age in years and sex. Where available, HLA class I and class II types were obtained from metadata supplied by the sample provider rather than from assay-based typing.

Paper-wide results and their limitations: The amount of clinical and demographic metadata varied by source and participant and was provided uncurated.

TCRbeta CDR3 regions were amplified from genomic DNA by means of the immunoSEQ Assay, a bias-controlled multiplex PCR. Per the authors' processing: Nucleated cell counts per sample were estimated from amplification of reference gene primers within the assay. To quantify the absolute abundance of each unique TCRbeta CDR3 rearrangement, sequence reads were collapsed and filtered. For each sample, productive Simpson clonality was calculated by taking the square root of Simpson's diversity index across productive rearrangements. As stored in TCRdb, this immuneACCESS dataset retains in-frame rearrangements with V and J assigned. A fraction of the clones does not appear; measured against another copy, unresolved V genes explain less than half of the discrepancy, and the remainder lacks a known reason. V and J calls and clone size come straight from that table; D and trimming were deduced from the DNA. In all, the sample holds 130,000 or so clones, and 84% of those were seen once. The biggest ten clones account for more than 2% of the sample.

CDR1 and CDR2 are drawn from the germline V gene: SNHLY, FYNNEI. V gives up 7 bases and J gives up 5 bases, and the segment between their germline ends measures 16 bases. The CDR3, from cysteine to phenylalanine, totals 14 residues. Only the CDR3 portion is preserved as DNA: 42 bases, with reading frame beginning at the first base. Participants in the prospective study were enrolled through a virtual design, were aged about 18 to 89 years, and lived in approximately 24 United States geographic areas. Cohort assignment in the prospective study relied on participant-reported clinical history from a screening survey and a study questionnaire. In the prospective study, mobile phlebotomists collected whole blood, serum and a nasopharyngeal or oropharyngeal swab from each participant. Prospective study participants could optionally give additional blood draws and questionnaires over an approximately two-month period. Prospective study blood samples were shipped either frozen or at room temperature before DNA extraction.

The origin of this receptor is a man in his forties with acute COVID-19. Input material: PBMCs or T cells enriched from blood (not recorded which). Rearrangement joined TRBV2 to TRBJ2-3, with a tentative D gene TRBD2 over 5 matching bases. The nucleotide sequence is given as TGTGCCAGCATGGCACTGCTACGGGGAGATACGCAGTATTTT. The resulting protein is CASMALLRGDTQYF.